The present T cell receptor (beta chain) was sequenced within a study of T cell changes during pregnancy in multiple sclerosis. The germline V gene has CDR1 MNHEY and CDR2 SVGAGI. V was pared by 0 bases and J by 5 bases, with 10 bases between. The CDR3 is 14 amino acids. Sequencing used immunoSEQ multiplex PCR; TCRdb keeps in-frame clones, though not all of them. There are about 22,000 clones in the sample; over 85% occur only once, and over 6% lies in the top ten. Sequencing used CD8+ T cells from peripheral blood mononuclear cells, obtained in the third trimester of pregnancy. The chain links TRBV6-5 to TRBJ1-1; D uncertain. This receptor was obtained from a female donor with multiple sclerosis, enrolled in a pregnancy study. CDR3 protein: CASSYSDTVTEAFF. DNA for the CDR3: TGTGCCAGCAGTTACTCGGATACAGTTACTGAAGCTTTCTTT.